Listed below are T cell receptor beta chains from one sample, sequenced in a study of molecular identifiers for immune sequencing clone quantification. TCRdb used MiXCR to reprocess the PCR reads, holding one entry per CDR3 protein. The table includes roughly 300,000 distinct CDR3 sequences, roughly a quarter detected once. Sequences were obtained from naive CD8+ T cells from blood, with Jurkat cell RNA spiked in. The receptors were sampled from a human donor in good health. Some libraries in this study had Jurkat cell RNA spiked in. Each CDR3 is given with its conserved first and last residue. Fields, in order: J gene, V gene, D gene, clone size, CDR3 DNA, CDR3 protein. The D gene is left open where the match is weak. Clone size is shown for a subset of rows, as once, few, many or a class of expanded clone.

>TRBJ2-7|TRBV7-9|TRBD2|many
TGTGCCAGCAGCTTCCATCCCAGGACTAGCGGGGGTCCCGAGCAGTACTTC
CASSFHPRTSGGPEQYF
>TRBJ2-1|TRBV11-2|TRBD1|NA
TGTGCCAGCAGCTTGTATCCAGGGGGCTACGTGGGCAATGAGCAGTTCTTC
CASSLYPGGYVGNEQFF
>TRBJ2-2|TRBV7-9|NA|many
TGTGCCAGCAGCCCAATAACCGGGGAGCTGTTTTTT
CASSPITGELFF
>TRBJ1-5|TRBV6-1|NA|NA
TGTGCCAGCAGTGAATGGGGGGGGTATAGCAATCAGCCCCGGCATTTT
CASSEWGGYSNQPRHF
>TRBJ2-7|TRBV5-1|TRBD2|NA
TGCGCCAGCAGCTTGGGTAGCGGGCAAACCTACGAGCAGTACTTC
CASSLGSGQTYEQYF
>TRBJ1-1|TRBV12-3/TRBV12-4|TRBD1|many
TGTGCCAGCAGTCGACAGGGGGCCGGAGGTGAAGCTTTCTTT
CASSRQGAGGEAFF
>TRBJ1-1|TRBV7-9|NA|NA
TGTGCCAGCAGGCGGTGGTCGTCTGAAGCTCTCTTT
CASRRWSSEALF
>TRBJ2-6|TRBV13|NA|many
TGTGCCAGCAGCTTAGGCCCCCGTCTGGGCAGCTCTGGGGCCAACGTCCTGACTTTC
CASSLGPRLGSSGANVLTF
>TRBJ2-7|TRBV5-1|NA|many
TGCGCCAGCAGCCCTGGGTCCCGGGAAGTCACTTACGAGCAGTACTTC
CASSPGSREVTYEQYF
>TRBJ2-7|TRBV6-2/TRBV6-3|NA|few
TGTGCCAGCGCCTCGGACTTATACGAGCAGTACTTC
CASASDLYEQYF
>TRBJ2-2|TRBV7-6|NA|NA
TGTGCCAGCAGCTTGGAGACCTCCGGGGAGCTGTTTTTT
CASSLETSGELFF
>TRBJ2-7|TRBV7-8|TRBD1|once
TGTGCCAGCAGTTTCAAAAGACAGGGGCCTACCTACGAGCAGTACTTC
CASSFKRQGPTYEQYF
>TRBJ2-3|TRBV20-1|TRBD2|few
TGCAGTGCTAGAGATGGCCTAGCGGGGTCCATAGATACGCGGTATTTT
CSARDGLAGSIDTRYF
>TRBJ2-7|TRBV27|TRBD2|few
TGTGCCAGCGGGAACCTTAGCGGGCCGGTCTCCTACGAGCAGTACTTC
CASGNLSGPVSYEQYF
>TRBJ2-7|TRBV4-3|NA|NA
TGCGCCAGCAGCCGCGGACCGAGTTACGAGCAGTACTTC
CASSRGPSYEQYF
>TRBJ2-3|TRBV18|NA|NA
TGTGCCAGCTCATCCCAACCGGGGACAGATACGCAGTATTTT
CASSSQPGTDTQYF
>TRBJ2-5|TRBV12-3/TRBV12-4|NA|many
TGTGCCAGCAAGACCCTGGAGACCCAGTACTTC
CASKTLETQYF
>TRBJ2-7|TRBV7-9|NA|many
TGTGCCAGCAGCTCGGGACTTAACTACGAGCAGTACTTC
CASSSGLNYEQYF
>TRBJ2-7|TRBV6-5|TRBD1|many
TGTGCCAGCAGTTACGGACAGGGACCCGAGCAGTACTTC
CASSYGQGPEQYF
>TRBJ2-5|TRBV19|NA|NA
TGTGTCAGTAGCCCCGACGGGTTGGCAGAGACGCAGTACTTC
CVSSPDGLAETQYF
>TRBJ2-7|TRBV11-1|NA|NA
TGTGCCAGCAGCTCCACGAGGTCAGACAGCTACGAGCAGTACTTC
CASSSTRSDSYEQYF
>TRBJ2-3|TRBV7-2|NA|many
TGTGCCAGCAGCCCGCCCACGGGGGCCCCCACAGATACGCAGTATTTT
CASSPPTGAPTDTQYF
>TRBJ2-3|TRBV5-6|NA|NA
TGTGCCAGCAGCGTTACCGCGGGACCTAACACAGATACGCAGTATTTT
CASSVTAGPNTDTQYF
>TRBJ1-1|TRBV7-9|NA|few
TGTGCCAGCAGCTCGGAAATTGTGACACTGGACACTGAAGCTTTCTTT
CASSSEIVTLDTEAFF
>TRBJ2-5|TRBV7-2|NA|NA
TGTGCCAGCAGCTTAGTGGGACACCAAGTGGAGTACTTC
CASSLVGHQVEYF
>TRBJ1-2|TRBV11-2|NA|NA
TGTGCCAGCAGCTTAGATTGGGGCAGGACCAACTATGGCTACACCTTC
CASSLDWGRTNYGYTF
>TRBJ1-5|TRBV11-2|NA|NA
TGTGCCAGCAGCTTATCAGCCGACCCATTGACCCAGCAATTT
CASSLSADPLTQQF
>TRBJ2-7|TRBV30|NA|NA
TGTGCCTGGAGTGTCTTAGTCTCCTACGAGCAGTACTTC
CAWSVLVSYEQYF
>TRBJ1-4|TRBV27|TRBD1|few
TGTGCCAGCAGTTATGGGACAGGGGCTAATCTGTTTTTT
CASSYGTGANLFF
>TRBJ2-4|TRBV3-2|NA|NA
TGTGCCAGCAGCCAAGATACACGGGGCAAAAACATTCAGTACTTC
CASSQDTRGKNIQYF
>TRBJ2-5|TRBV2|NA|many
TGTGCCGCCGGAATACAAGAGACCCAGTACTTC
CAAGIQETQYF
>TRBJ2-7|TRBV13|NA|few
TGTGCCAGCAGTATAAGGGGACACGAGCAGTACTTC
CASSIRGHEQYF
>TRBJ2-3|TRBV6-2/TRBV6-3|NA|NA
TGTGCCAGCAGCCTCCAGCTAAGCACAGATACGCAGTATTTT
CASSLQLSTDTQYF
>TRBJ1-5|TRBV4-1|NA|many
TGCGCCAGCAGCGATCGACAGGGCAATCAGCCCCAGCATTTT
CASSDRQGNQPQHF
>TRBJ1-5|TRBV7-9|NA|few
TGTGCCAGCAGCCTAGGATCCAGGGCGGGTCAGCCCCAGCATTTT
CASSLGSRAGQPQHF
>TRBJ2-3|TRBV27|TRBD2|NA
TGTGCCAGCAGTTTTCTACTAGCGGGGGTTGATACGCAGTATTTT
CASSFLLAGVDTQYF
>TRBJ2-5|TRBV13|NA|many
TGTGCCAGCAGTGTAGCGCAAGAGACCCAGTACTTC
CASSVAQETQYF
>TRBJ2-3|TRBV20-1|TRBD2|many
TGCAGTGCTACCCTAGCGGGGGAGATCACAGATACGCAGTATTTT
CSATLAGEITDTQYF
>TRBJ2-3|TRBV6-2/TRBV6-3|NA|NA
TGTGCCAGCGGTTTGGTCAACACAGATACGCAGTATTTT
CASGLVNTDTQYF
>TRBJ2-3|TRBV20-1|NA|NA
TGCAGTGCTAGTCGGGCAGGGGTTGGCCCTACAGATACGCAGTATTTT
CSASRAGVGPTDTQYF
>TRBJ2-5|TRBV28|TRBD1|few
TGTGCCAGCAGTTTATCCCGGCAGGGGGCAGAGACCCAGTACTTC
CASSLSRQGAETQYF
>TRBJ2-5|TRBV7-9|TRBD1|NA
TGTGCCAGCAGCCGAGTGACAGGGAAAGAGACCCAGTACTTC
CASSRVTGKETQYF
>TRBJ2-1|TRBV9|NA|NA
TGTGCCGGCAGTGTAGGCCAGCACCAGACTGAGCAGTTCTTC
CAGSVGQHQTEQFF
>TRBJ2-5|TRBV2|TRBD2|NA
TGTGCCAGCGCCCCCCTAGCGGGAGAATACCAAGAGACCCAGTACTTC
CASAPLAGEYQETQYF
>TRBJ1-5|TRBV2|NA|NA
TGTGCCAGCAGTGAGGGCAGGGTGAGCAATCAGCCCCAGCAGTTT
CASSEGRVSNQPQQF
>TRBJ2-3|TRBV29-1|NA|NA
TGCAGCGTTCGACGGGCCCGGACTGGGAGAACTAATACGCAGTATTTT
CSVRRARTGRTNTQYF
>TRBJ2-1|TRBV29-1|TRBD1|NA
TGCAGCGTTGAGCGAACAGGGGGCAGAAACAATGAGCAGTTCTTC
CSVERTGGRNNEQFF
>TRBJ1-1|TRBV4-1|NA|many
TGCGCCAGCAGCCAAGGAGCAAGTAACACTGAAGCTTTCTTT
CASSQGASNTEAFF
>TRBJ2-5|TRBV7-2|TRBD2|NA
TGTGCCAGCAGCTTAAGGACCCGACTAGCGGGACCACAAGAGACCCAGAACTTC
CASSLRTRLAGPQETQNF
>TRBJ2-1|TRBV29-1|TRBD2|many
TGCAGCGCTTTAGCGGGAGGGCCGAGCTCCTACAATGAGCAGTTCTTC
CSALAGGPSSYNEQFF
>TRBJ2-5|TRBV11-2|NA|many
TGTGCCACCGGAGGGGAATGGGAAGAGACCCAGTACTTC
CATGGEWEETQYF
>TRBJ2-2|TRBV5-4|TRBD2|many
TGTGCCAGCAACCTGGCGGGAGGAGGGACCGGGGAGCTGTTTTTT
CASNLAGGGTGELFF
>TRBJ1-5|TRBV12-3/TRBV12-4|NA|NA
TGTGCCAGCAGTCGGGACCCAAAAGATAGCAATCAGCCCCAGCATTTT
CASSRDPKDSNQPQHF